The clone carrying this T cell receptor (beta chain) has a single count. What it binds is not known. The sample originates from a study of T cell responses to AZD1222 COVID-19 vaccine. The protocol was immunoSEQ multiplex PCR, while the TCRdb copy is restricted to in-frame clones and leaves out a portion. The sample includes 150,000 or so clones, 92% of them seen just once. The study's findings and limits: The repertoires were collected only after the peak T cell response. Females made up more of the donors, who were largely white British, and clonal diversity may have come out too low. Baseline seropositives among AZD1222 recipients totaled only 5 to 7.

The specimen was peripheral blood, collected 28 days after the second AZD1222 dose. This clonotype was obtained from an adult who received the AZD1222 COVID-19 vaccine.

CDR3 DNA: TGTGCCAGCAGTTACTCAGGCAGGGGGCGCGGCAATCAGCCCCAGCATTTT. Translated: CASSYSGRGRGNQPQHF. V is TRBV6-2 or TRBV6-3 and J is TRBJ1-5; 8 bases line up with TRBD1. From germline, CDR1 is MNHEY and CDR2 SVGEGT. With V trimmed by 0 bases and J by 2 bases, 6 bases remained unmatched. This CDR3 is built from 17 residues.